In this sample, the clone carrying this T cell receptor (beta chain) turned up a few times. All of the isolated RNA was reverse transcribed, so expressed TCRB transcripts were sequenced. TCRdb's table, derived via immunoSEQ multiplex PCR, lists solely in-frame clones and lacks some. Among around 310,000 clones listed, approximately 9.9% were seen once. This sample was included in a study of beta chain features in type 1 diabetes. The CDR3 length is 15 residues. Germline trimming cut 5 bases from V and 4 bases from J; bases unmatched to any gene: 8. Germline CDR1 reads LGHNA; CDR2 reads YSLEER. V is TRBV4-3 and J is TRBJ2-7; TRBD2 agrees at 10 bases. What was sequenced was naive CD4+ T cells from blood. The sequence derives from a woman under 40 in good health. The CDR3 DNA sequence: TGCGCCAGCAGCGAAGGGGCACTAGCGGGATACGAGCAGTACTTC. Translation: CASSEGALAGYEQYF.